The 23 T cell receptor beta chains below were found in one sample sequenced in a study of response to subunit inactivated influenza vaccine. TCRdb called the RT-PCR reads again in MiXCR, with one record for every CDR3 protein. The sample carries some 550,000 distinct CDR3 sequences, around 21% recorded once. The same sample was also used in a study of T cells expressing NK-cell markers. From that second work: In generating TCR beta cDNA, 5'RACE template switching with UMIs was used.

The sample consisted of CD4+ T cells sorted from PBMCs, taken 11 to 12 days after vaccination. Receptor source: a man aged 50-59 years who received an inactivated influenza vaccine.

This clonotype was observed once. This chain connects TRBV10-3 to TRBJ2-1; the match to TRBD2 covers 12 bases. Trimming took 3 bases from V and 8 from J; bases not matched to a gene: 8. The CDR3 sequence is 16 residues long. Germline V gives CDR1 ENHRY, CDR2 SYGVKD. The CDR3, as DNA: TGTGCCATCAGTGAAGGACTAGCGGGACTGGGTCATGAGCAGTTCTTC. This gives the protein CAISEGLAGLGHEQFF.

This clonotype was recorded a few times. The chain joins TRBV11-2 to TRBJ2-5; TRBD2 aligns across 7 bases. The CDR3 contains 14 residues. With 1 base clipped from V and 7 bases from J, the junction kept 6 bases outside the gene matches. Germline CDR1 is SGHAT and CDR2 is FQNNGV. The CDR3 reads CASSLAVREGTQYF. CDR3 coding DNA: TGTGCCAGCAGCTTAGCGGTCAGGGAGGGGACCCAGTACTTC.

V usage is TRBV10-3 and J usage is TRBJ2-7; D tentatively reads TRBD1 or TRBD2 (5 bases each). Per germline, CDR1 ENHRY and CDR2 SYGVKD. The CDR3 covers 13 residues. Trimming removed 7 bases from V and 5 bases from J, with 15 bases in between. The CDR3 bases are TGTGCCATCACCCAGGGAGAAGTCAACGAGCAGTACTTC. This gives the protein CAITQGEVNEQYF.

This clonotype was observed a few times. The chain joins TRBV6-4 to TRBJ2-7; D remains unclear. V lost 3 bases and J lost 2, with 5 bases in between. Germline-derived CDR1 and CDR2 are MRHNA and SNTAGT. This CDR3 region has 12 residues. The CDR3 sequence: CASSEWTYEQYF. CDR3 DNA: TGTGCCAGCAGTGAATGGACCTACGAGCAGTACTTC.

This clonotype has more than one count but fewer than ten. The chain employs TRBV6-1 and TRBJ2-2; D may be TRBD1 or TRBD2 (6 bases each). Germline CDR1 is MNHNS and CDR2 is SASEGT. The CDR3 is made up of 14 amino acids. Trimming removed 6 bases at V and 2 bases at J, with 10 bases between. DNA of the CDR3: TGTGCCAGCAGGAAGGGGGGCAACACCGGGGAGCTGTTTTTT. Translation: CASRKGGNTGELFF.

The chain combines TRBV6-2 or TRBV6-3 with TRBJ1-2, with D possibly being TRBD1 (5 bases). Trimming left V 6 bases short and J 2 bases short, with 10 bases between. CDR1 and CDR2 (germline): MNHEY, SVGEGT. CDR3 length: 13 residues. The DNA for the CDR3 is TGTGCCAGCAGCCGGGACGCCAACTATGGCTACACCTTC. It yields the protein CASSRDANYGYTF.

This clonotype was detected many times. The chain uses TRBV7-9 and TRBJ1-1, with D perhaps TRBD1 (6 bases). In germline, CDR1 is SEHNR, CDR2 FQNEAQ (reference sequence). The V gene lost 4 bases and the J gene lost 1 base, with 10 bases spanning the gap. The CDR3 totals 14 residues. DNA for the CDR3: TGTGCCAGCAGCTCCGGACAGAAGAACACTGAAGCTTTCTTT. Its translation: CASSSGQKNTEAFF.

The CDR3, as DNA: TGTGCCAGCAGCGTAGACAGGGCGAACACTGAAGCTTTCTTT. It codes for CASSVDRANTEAFF. The chain has TRBV9 and TRBJ1-1; TRBD1 is a possible D gene (6 bases). Trimming shortened V by 0 bases and J by 1 base, and 7 bases separated the two germline ends. Germline CDR1 SGDLS, CDR2 YYNGEE. The CDR3 has 14 amino acids.

The rearrangement joins TRBV28 to TRBJ2-1; D unresolved. V lost 9 bases to trimming and J lost 10 bases, with 10 bases between them. The CDR3 length is 10 residues. From germline, CDR1 is MDHEN and CDR2 SYDVKM. CDR3 nucleotide sequence: TGTGCCAGTAGCAGGTGGGAGCAGTTCTTC. Protein product: CASSRWEQFF.

This clonotype was seen more than once but under ten times. The genes are TRBV5-1 and TRBJ1-1, with D hard to call. The V gene lost 3 bases and the J gene lost 1 base, with 10 bases spanning the gap. In germline, CDR1 is SGHRS, CDR2 YFSETQ. The CDR3 covers 14 residues. CDR3 sequence (DNA): TGCGCCAGCAGCTCCCCCCCTTGGAACACTGAAGCTTTCTTT. This gives the protein CASSSPPWNTEAFF. Complete variable domain (other parts from reference TRBV5-1 and TRBJ1-1): KAGVTQTPRYLIKTRGQQVTLSCSPISGHRSVSWYQQTPGQGLQFLFEYFSETQRNKGNFPGRFSGRQFSNSRSEMNVSTLELGDSALYLCASSSPPWNTEAFFGQGTRLTVV.

This clonotype was seen only a few times. The genes are TRBV25-1 and TRBJ2-1, with 7 bases fitting TRBD1. In germline, CDR1 is MGHDK, CDR2 SYGVNS. J gave up 2 bases and V 6 bases, and 10 bases lay outside the gene matches. This CDR3 has 16 residues. The CDR3 nucleotides are TGTGCCAGCAGCCAAGGTGGTACAGGGGCCTACAATGAGCAGTTCTTC. Protein: CASSQGGTGAYNEQFF.

This clonotype was found many times. This rearrangement joins TRBV7-9 to TRBJ2-5; the D gene is possibly TRBD2 (6 bases). Germline loops: CDR1 SEHNR, CDR2 FQNEAQ (reference sequence). The V and J ends lost 0 bases and 1 base respectively, with 9 bases between them. The CDR3 is 15 residues long. The DNA of the CDR3 is TGTGCCAGCAGCTTAGCGACGGGGGTCCAAGAGACCCAGTACTTC. Translating it yields CASSLATGVQETQYF. Based on the CDR3 plus reference TRBV7-9 and TRBJ2-5, the full variable domain is DTGVSQNPRHKITKRGQNVTFRCDPISEHNRLYWYRQTLGQGPEFLTYFQNEAQLEKSRLLSDRFSAERPKGSFSTLEIQRTEQGDSAMYLCASSLATGVQETQYFGPGTRLLVL.

This clonotype was observed a handful of times. The chain employs TRBV9 and TRBJ2-1, with TRBD2 as a possible D gene (5 bases). V was cut by 1 base and J by 9 bases, with 14 bases left in between. Germline assignment: CDR1 SGDLS and CDR2 YYNGEE. The length of the CDR3 is 14 residues. The DNA of the CDR3 is TGTGCCAGCAGCGTACCTGGGAGTGCTGGTGAGCAGTTCTTC. Its translation: CASSVPGSAGEQFF.

The chain joins TRBV12-3 or TRBV12-4 to TRBJ2-3; 9 positions agree with TRBD2. This CDR3 is 15 amino acids long. Trimming took 6 bases from V and 2 from J; bases not matched to a gene: 6. CDR3 coding DNA: TGTGCCAGCAGCCATAGCGGGGGCTTCACAGATACGCAGTATTTT. Protein: CASSHSGGFTDTQYF.

This chain uses TRBV6-2 or TRBV6-3 with TRBJ2-4; 7 bases align to TRBD1. The junction had 8 bases not matched to a gene; V was cut back by 5 bases and J by 10 bases. In germline, CDR1 is MNHEY, CDR2 SVGEGT. This CDR3 spans 13 amino acids. CDR3 protein: CASSPQGVGIQYF. In DNA form, the CDR3 reads TGTGCCAGCAGTCCCCAGGGGGTGGGGATTCAGTACTTC.

CDR3 DNA: TGTGCCAGCTCACCGGACAGCAATGTTGGTAATTCACCCCTCCACTTT. Translating gives CASSPDSNVGNSPLHF. The chain employs TRBV18 and TRBJ1-6, with a tentative D call TRBD1 (6 bases). Between the trimmed V and J ends, which lost 3 bases and 6 bases, there was a span of 15 bases. The length of the CDR3 is 16 residues. Germline V lookup: CDR1 KGHSH, CDR2 LQKENI.

This clonotype was counted at least ten times. V usage is TRBV7-2 and J usage is TRBJ2-3, with 11 bases identical to TRBD2. With V trimmed by 4 bases and J by 2 bases, 5 bases remained unmatched. Germline lookup yields CDR1 SGHTA and CDR2 FQGNSA. The CDR3 is made up of 16 amino acids. The CDR3 region is CASSSFSGGDTDTQYF. DNA of the CDR3: TGTGCCAGCAGCTCCTTTAGCGGGGGGGACACAGATACGCAGTATTTT.

V is TRBV28 and J is TRBJ1-1; the D is unclear. CDR1 MDHEN and CDR2 SYDVKM come from the germline V gene. This CDR3 comprises 12 residues. V was pared by 7 bases and J by 11 bases, with 17 bases between. The CDR3 coding sequence is TGTGCCAGCACCGAAGGTAACGGCAGGGCTTTCTTT. Translation: CASTEGNGRAFF.

This clonotype was seen a few times. The rearrangement links TRBV10-3 to TRBJ2-3; 11 positions match TRBD1. J lost 4 bases, V lost 4 bases, and 1 base had no gene match. Germline V gene sequence: CDR1 ENHRY, CDR2 SYGVKD. The CDR3 loop spans 14 amino acids. Here the CDR3 DNA reads TGTGCCATCAGTGGGGACAGGGGGTCAGATACGCAGTATTTT. It is translated as CAISGDRGSDTQYF.

Comments on this clonotype: Given a much more abundant clone one base away, this may be a read error. V and J are TRBV5-1 and TRBJ1-6; D remains unclear. The CDR3 contains 14 residues. The V gene lost 2 bases and the J gene lost 7 bases, with 10 bases spanning the gap. Germline V gives CDR1 SGHRS, CDR2 YFSETQ. The DNA for the CDR3 is TGCGCCAGCAGCTTTGTAGCAGCAAATTCACCCCTCCACTTT. Its translation: CASSFVAANSPLHF.

This clonotype was observed a few times. V usage is TRBV29-1 and J usage is TRBJ1-1; D perhaps matches TRBD1 (5 bases). The V and J ends lost 7 bases and 4 bases respectively, with 16 bases between them. This CDR3 region has 13 residues. Per germline, CDR1 SQVTM and CDR2 ANQGSEA. The CDR3 region has the DNA TGCAGCGCCCAAAAGGGAGGGGTCACTGAAGCTTTCTTT. This sequence encodes CSAQKGGVTEAFF. The whole variable domain, filled in from reference TRBV29-1 and TRBJ1-1, reads SAVISQKPSRDICQRGTSLTIQCQVDSQVTMMFWYRQQPGQSLTLIATANQGSEATYESGFVIDKFPISRPNLTFSTLTVSNMSPEDSSIYLCSAQKGGVTEAFFGQGTRLTVV.

J is TRBJ2-3 and V is TRBV5-6, with D perhaps matching TRBD1 or TRBD2 (7 bases each). The CDR3 length is 14 residues. V was pared by 5 bases and J by 5 bases, with 15 bases between. CDR1 is SGHDT, CDR2 YYEEEE, per germline. DNA of the CDR3: TGTGCCAGCAGTCTCAGGGGGGGATTAGATACGCAGTATTTT. Amino acids: CASSLRGGLDTQYF.

The CDR3 DNA is TGTGCCAGTAGGCATGGAACGACTTACCTTTGGAACACCGGGGAGCTGTTTTTT. Translating it yields CASRHGTTYLWNTGELFF. V is TRBV19 and J is TRBJ2-2; D remains unclear. This CDR3 has 18 residues. The ends were cut back, 6 bases at V and 1 base at J, with 21 bases in the middle. Germline assignment: CDR1 LNHDA and CDR2 SQIVND (reference sequence).